The T cell receptor beta chain under discussion was sequenced for a study of T cells after yellow fever vaccination. Study-wide results and limits: Subsequent booster samples again held most clones from primary vaccination (around 96% CD4, roughly 88% CD8).

Making TCR cDNA involved 5'RACE template switching, which added UMIs and a universal primer site. TCRdb called the 5' RACE reads again in MiXCR, with one record for every CDR3 protein. This sample yields about 320,000 distinct CDR3 sequences, of which around 4.3% are seen a single time; 19% belongs to the top ten. With V trimmed by 0 bases and J by 8 bases, 10 bases remained unmatched. Per germline, CDR1 SGHRS and CDR2 YFSETQ. The CDR3 covers 16 residues. This clonotype was detected many times. Its antigen is not known. This sequence originates from a man aged 18 to 29 who received the YFV17D yellow fever vaccine. The sample consisted of PBMCs, taken 15 days after the yellow fever booster vaccination. The J gene is TRBJ1-2, the V gene TRBV5-1; 10 bases are shared with TRBD1. CDR3 DNA: TGCGCCAGCAGCTTGGAGGGGACAGGGGTATCGCAAGGCTACACCTTC. Translating it yields CASSLEGTGVSQGYTF.